One sample yielded the 16 T cell receptor beta chains listed below, sequenced in a study of cytomegalovirus exposure and HLA in healthy donors. PCR amplification relied on 60 Vbeta primers (plus 13 Jbeta primers). Sequencing was performed with immunoSEQ multiplex PCR; in TCRdb, only in-frame clones are kept and a portion is missing. The repertoire includes 100,000 to 150,000 clones, roughly 78% of them detected once, and roughly 5.5% sits in the top ten. The sequenced material came from PBMCs. The receptors were gathered from a man aged 30 to 45 in good health and CMV-seronegative.

This clone was detected only a few times. This chain uses TRBV11-2 with TRBJ2-7; weak D call: TRBD1 (6 bases). Germline CDR1 is SGHAT and CDR2 is FQNNGV. Trimming shortened V by 4 bases and J by 9 bases, and 16 bases separated the two germline ends. CDR3 size: 13 residues. The CDR3 is CASSSPPGQRQYF. CDR3 DNA sequence: TGTGCCAGCAGCTCCCCCCCGGGACAAAGGCAGTACTTC.

This chain joins TRBV11-2 and TRBJ1-2; 7 bases agree with TRBD1. The CDR3 runs 17 residues. V shed 1 base, J shed 2 bases, and the junction held 10 bases outside the gene matches. Germline V gene sequence: CDR1 SGHAT, CDR2 FQNNGV. CDR3 sequence reads: CASSLGFRGDPNYGYTF. CDR3 in DNA: TGTGCCAGCAGCTTAGGTTTCAGGGGGGACCCAAACTATGGCTACACCTTC.

The CDR3, as DNA: TGTGCCAGCAGCCCTGGGACAGGACAACCCAACTATGGCTACACCTTC. Its translation is CASSPGTGQPNYGYTF. The gene calls are TRBV13 and TRBJ1-2, with TRBD1 matching 8 bases. The V gene's germline CDR1 is PRHDT and CDR2 FYEKMQ (reference sequence). The length of the CDR3 is 16 residues. Unmatched junction bases numbered 10, after V lost 5 bases and J lost 2 bases.

The rearrangement joins TRBV11-3 to TRBJ2-3, with 12 bases identical to TRBD2. J lost 2 bases, V lost 2 bases, and 11 bases had no gene match. The CDR3 runs to 19 residues. Per the germline V gene, CDR1 is SGHNT and CDR2 is YENEEA. CDR3 sequence: CASSLLAGGPNRHTDTQYF. CDR3 bases: TGTGCCAGCAGCTTACTAGCGGGAGGGCCGAACAGACACACAGATACGCAGTATTTT.

The chain combines TRBV7-9 with TRBJ2-7, with TRBD2 matching over 7 bases. V lost 4 bases and J lost 3; bases outside the gene matches: 9. Germline V gene lookup returns CDR1 SEHNR and CDR2 FQNEAQ (reference sequence). This CDR3 is 15 amino acids long. CDR3: CASSSGPGGIYEQYF. DNA of the CDR3: TGTGCCAGCAGCTCTGGACCGGGAGGCATCTACGAGCAGTACTTC. The complete variable domain, with remaining parts taken from reference TRBV7-9 and TRBJ2-7, reads DTGVSQNPRHKITKRGQNVTFRCDPISEHNRLYWYRQTLGQGPEFLTYFQNEAQLEKSRLLSDRFSAERPKGSFSTLEIQRTEQGDSAMYLCASSSGPGGIYEQYFGPGTRLTVT.

This sequence joins TRBV28 and TRBJ1-3, with 10 bases fitting TRBD1. In germline, CDR1 is MDHEN, CDR2 SYDVKM. V lost 3 bases to trimming and J lost 0 bases; unmatched junction nucleotides: 5. The CDR3 is 17 residues long. CDR3 in amino acids: CASSLGTGASSGNTIYF. The CDR3 DNA reads as TGTGCCAGCAGTTTGGGGACAGGGGCAAGCTCTGGAAACACCATATATTTT.

The chain links TRBV7-9 to TRBJ2-1; 8 bases map to TRBD1. The CDR3 is 16 residues long. Trimming cost V 4 bases and J 0 bases; bases outside gene matches: 5. Germline V lookup: CDR1 SEHNR, CDR2 FQNEAQ (reference sequence). The CDR3 protein is CASSSGTGFSYNEQFF. CDR3 nucleotide sequence: TGTGCCAGCAGCTCCGGGACAGGCTTCTCCTACAATGAGCAGTTCTTC.

This clone was found once. V and J are TRBV11-2 and TRBJ1-6; 8 nucleotides agree with TRBD1. The CDR3 runs to 15 residues. The V segment lost 5 bases and the J segment 6 bases; nucleotides outside the gene matches: 6. Germline-derived CDR1 and CDR2 are SGHAT and FQNNGV. CDR3 loop: CASSIQGVGNSPLHF. CDR3 nucleotides: TGTGCCAGCAGCATACAGGGGGTGGGTAATTCACCCCTCCACTTT. Complete variable domain (other parts from reference TRBV11-2 and TRBJ1-6): EAGVAQSPRYKIIEKRQSVAFWCNPISGHATLYWYQQILGQGPKLLIQFQNNGVVDDSQLPKDRFSAERLKGVDSTLKIQPAKLEDSAVYLCASSIQGVGNSPLHFGNGTRLTVT.

The DNA for the CDR3 is TGTGCCACCAGCCTCCGGGACAGGGATCTCCAGCCCCAGCATTTT. This translates into CATSLRDRDLQPQHF. The J gene is TRBJ1-5, the V gene TRBV15, with TRBD1 matching over 9 bases. From germline, CDR1 is LNHNV and CDR2 YYDKDF (reference sequence). V was clipped by 5 bases and J by 7 bases; unmatched bases: 9. The CDR3 has 15 amino acids. The variable domain in full, with the rest retrieved from reference TRBV15 and TRBJ1-5, is DAMVIQNPRYQVTQFGKPVTLSCSQTLNHNVMYWYQQKSSQAPKLLFHYYDKDFNNEADTPDNFQSRRPNTSFCFLDIRSPGLGDTAMYLCATSLRDRDLQPQHFGDGTRLSIL.

The chain links TRBV5-1 to TRBJ1-1; 8 bases are shared with TRBD1. V trimming: 4 bases; J trimming: 4 bases; junction bases outside the gene matches: 6. The V gene's germline CDR1 is SGHRS and CDR2 YFSETQ. The CDR3 is made up of 14 amino acids. The CDR3 nucleotides are TGCGCCAGCAGCGGGCAGGGGGCAGGCACTGAAGCTTTCTTT. Its translation is CASSGQGAGTEAFF.

As DNA, the CDR3 is TGTGCCAGCAGCCCCTCGGGGGATGGGACAGATACGCAGTATTTT. It specifies CASSPSGDGTDTQYF. The J gene is TRBJ2-3, the V gene TRBV4-2, with D tentatively TRBD2 (6 bases). Germline V gene data show CDR1 as LGHNA and CDR2 as YNFKEQ. The CDR3 loop spans 15 amino acids. Trimming took 4 bases from V and 3 from J, leaving 14 bases between them.

This clone was counted ten times or more. CDR3 protein: CASSLFGAGKLFF. CDR3 nucleotides: TGCGCCAGCAGCCTATTTGGGGCAGGGAAACTGTTTTTT. The chain employs TRBV4-1 and TRBJ1-4; D may be TRBD1 (5 bases). Trimming pared 4 bases from V and 11 bases from J, leaving 14 bases between. CDR1 MGHRA and CDR2 YSYEKL come from the germline V gene. This CDR3 is built from 13 residues.

The V gene is TRBV29-1, the J gene TRBJ2-1; 7 bases match TRBD2. In germline, CDR1 is SQVTM, CDR2 ANQGSEA. The CDR3 is 17 amino acids. V dropped 1 base and J dropped 0; count of bases not matched to a gene: 9. The CDR3 DNA sequence: TGCAGCGTTGAAGGGGGCGCAGGACTAGTCTCCTACAATGAGCAGTTCTTC. As protein: CSVEGGAGLVSYNEQFF.

The chain joins TRBV5-1 to TRBJ1-4, with TRBD1 matching 7 bases. Germline V gene data show CDR1 as SGHRS and CDR2 as YFSETQ. The CDR3 is 14 amino acids. V shed 1 base and J 3 bases; nucleotides not matched to a gene: 0. Here the CDR3 DNA reads TGCGCCAGCAGCTTGACAGGGGCTAATGAAAAACTGTTTTTT. Translating gives CASSLTGANEKLFF.

In its sample, this clone was seen once. The rearrangement uses TRBV28 and TRBJ1-5, with no clear D. Germline V CDR1 and CDR2: MDHEN, SYDVKM. The V end lost 8 bases, the J end lost 5 bases, and 10 bases lay between the germline ends. The CDR3 is 12 amino acids. CDR3 region: CASSGLDQPQHF. The CDR3 DNA follows: TGTGCCAGCTCCGGGTTAGATCAGCCCCAGCATTTT.

This clone was observed a few times. The CDR3 reads CASSIDPLLAGGYNEQFF. In DNA, the CDR3 is TGTGCCAGTAGTATCGACCCCCTCCTAGCGGGCGGTTACAATGAGCAGTTCTTC. The chain carries TRBV19 and TRBJ2-1; 8 bases match TRBD2. The CDR3 contains 18 residues. CDR1 and CDR2 from the germline V gene are LNHDA and SQIVND (reference sequence). The junction had 14 bases not matched to a gene; V was cut back by 3 bases and J by 4 bases.